This T cell receptor (beta chain) was retrieved from a study of blood T cell repertoires in COVID-19. At the level of the study: From the United States, Italy and Spain came samples of acute and convalescent COVID-19. Nucleic acid was either cDNA or gDNA, and it came from T cells, B-cell-depleted T cells, or PBMCs.

In the study's own analysis: It was from reference gene primer amplification that nucleated cell counts were estimated. Only in-frame clones appear in the TCRdb table, and some are missing; sequencing was by immunoSEQ multiplex PCR. The V and J calls and clone size were taken over from that table, and D and trimming were inferred from the DNA. The sample records more than 200,000 clones, about 86% being singletons. Germline trimming cut 5 bases from V and 4 bases from J; bases unmatched to any gene: 4. The CDR3 runs to 14 residues. Germline V gene data show CDR1 as MRHNA and CDR2 as SNTAGT. The source material was peripheral blood. The source of this sequence is a woman aged 45-65 years with acute or convalescent COVID-19. This chain joins TRBV6-4 and TRBJ2-2; TRBD2 aligns across 7 bases. The CDR3 reads CASSREAGTGELFF. The CDR3 DNA follows: TGTGCCAGCAGTCGGGAGGCGGGCACCGGGGAGCTGTTTTTT.